The next 25 T cell receptor beta chains were all read from a single sample in a study of T-cell reconstitution after alpha-beta-depleted transplantation in children. Molecular barcoding with unique molecular identifiers was used for the TCRbeta library. TCRdb re-called the PCR reads with MiXCR, one entry per CDR3 protein. Of hundreds of thousands of distinct CDR3 sequences in the sample, 8% to 11% were seen once. Sample: PBMCs, taken before TCRalphabeta/CD19-depleted stem cell transplant. These receptor sequences come from a child aged 2-15 years with inherited bone marrow failure, due to receive a stem cell transplant.

This clonotype was counted many times. The CDR3 protein is CSERGLSYNEQFF. The CDR3 DNA sequence: TGCAGTGAGAGGGGGTTATCCTACAATGAGCAGTTCTTC. The chain couples TRBV20-1 to TRBJ2-1; maybe TRBD1 (6 bases). CDR3 length: 13 residues. Trimming left V 7 bases short and J 1 base short, with 11 bases between. Per germline, CDR1 DFQATT and CDR2 SNEGSKA (reference sequence).

The chain has TRBV27 and TRBJ2-1; D is ambiguous. Looked up from germline, CDR1 is MNHEY and CDR2 is SMNVEV (reference sequence). Trimming shortened V by 5 bases and J by 2 bases, and 13 bases separated the two germline ends. The CDR3 extends over 15 amino acids. The CDR3 reads CASSIRYEPYNEQFF. CDR3 in DNA: TGTGCCAGCAGTATCCGGTACGAGCCCTACAATGAGCAGTTCTTC.

This clonotype was detected many times. The J gene is TRBJ2-1, the V gene TRBV15, with a weak D call TRBD2 (6 bases). The CDR3 spans 18 residues. Germline CDR1 LNHNV, CDR2 YYDKDF (reference sequence). V was trimmed by 0 bases and J by 2 bases, leaving 17 bases between them. CDR3 sequence (DNA): TGTGCCACCAGCAGAGACATACCCGGCGGGGTCACCTACAATGAGCAGTTCTTC. It specifies CATSRDIPGGVTYNEQFF.

The table lists this clonotype with many counts. V usage is TRBV4-2 and J usage is TRBJ1-2, with TRBD1 matching 7 bases. Germline-derived CDR1 and CDR2 are LGHNA and YNFKEQ. CDR3 length: 16 residues. Trimming took 0 bases from V and 5 from J; bases not matched to a gene: 9. The CDR3, as DNA: TGTGCCAGCAGCCAAGATTCCTTGGGACAGACTTATGGCTACACCTTC. Protein product: CASSQDSLGQTYGYTF.

About this clonotype: One base away lies a much larger clone, so this may be a sequencing read error. The chain recombines TRBV12-3 or TRBV12-4 with TRBJ2-1, with TRBD1 matching over 7 bases. This CDR3 is 13 amino acids long. In DNA form, the CDR3 reads TGTGCCAGCAATGACAGGGAAGGGGATGAGCAGCTCTTC. Protein sequence: CASNDREGDEQLF.

This clonotype was detected ten times or more. The chain links TRBV5-1 to TRBJ2-4; D is unclear. Trimming left V 0 bases short and J 0 bases short, with 7 bases between. The germline V gene has CDR1 SGHRS and CDR2 YFSETQ. The CDR3 has 15 residues. CDR3 bases: TGCGCCAGCAGCTTGGCGGATCTAGCCAAAAACATTCAGTACTTC. It is translated as CASSLADLAKNIQYF.

The CDR3 loop is CASSEGVGARATGELFF. The CDR3 nucleotides read TGTGCCAGCAGCGAGGGAGTTGGGGCGAGGGCCACCGGGGAGCTGTTTTTT. V gene TRBV25-1 combines with J gene TRBJ2-2, with D perhaps TRBD1 or TRBD2 (5 bases each). Looked up from germline, CDR1 is MGHDK and CDR2 is SYGVNS. Between the trimmed V and J ends, which lost 6 bases and 4 bases, there was a span of 21 bases. This CDR3 spans 17 amino acids.

CDR3 coding DNA: TGCAGTGCTAGAGATCGGACAGGGCGGAATGAGCAGTTCTTC. Protein product: CSARDRTGRNEQFF. The chain couples TRBV20-1 to TRBJ2-1, with 8 positions matching TRBD1. Germline trimming cut 0 bases from V and 7 bases from J; bases unmatched to any gene: 5. The CDR3 is made up of 14 amino acids. Germline assignment: CDR1 DFQATT and CDR2 SNEGSKA (reference sequence).

This clonotype came up many times. This chain links TRBV11-1 with TRBJ2-7, with 8 bases identical to TRBD2. The CDR3 length is 18 residues. Trimming removed 4 bases from V and 2 bases from J; junction bases left unmatched: 16. Germline assignment: CDR1 SGHAT and CDR2 FQDESV (reference sequence). CDR3 bases: TGTGCCAGCAGCTCCCCGGTCCAAGGGCCGGGAGGGACCTACGAGCAGTACTTC. Residues: CASSSPVQGPGGTYEQYF.

This clonotype appeared many times. The gene calls are TRBV15 and TRBJ1-2; D not certain. The CDR3 runs to 15 residues. The germline V gene has CDR1 LNHNV and CDR2 YYDKDF (reference sequence). V was shortened by 0 bases and J by 4 bases, with 12 bases between the two germline ends. In DNA, the CDR3 is TGTGCCACCAGCAGAGATACACCTCTTGGCTATGGCTACACCTTC. Translated, it gives CATSRDTPLGYGYTF.

This clonotype was seen repeatedly, ten times or more. This CDR3 reads CASSFTGGRSGELFF. The CDR3 DNA follows: TGTGCCAGCAGCTTCACAGGGGGCCGGTCCGGGGAGCTGTTTTTT. This chain links TRBV5-5 with TRBJ2-2; 9 bases are a match to TRBD1. V lost 2 bases to trimming and J lost 6 bases; unmatched junction nucleotides: 5. CDR1 and CDR2 (germline): SGHKS, YYEKEE (reference sequence). This CDR3 is 15 amino acids long.

In this sample, this clonotype turned up a few times. V gene TRBV29-1 combines with J gene TRBJ2-5; 7 positions agree with TRBD1. Germline values: CDR1 SQVTM, CDR2 ANQGSEA. Trimming took 6 bases from V and 1 from J; bases not matched to a gene: 8. This CDR3 contains 14 residues. The chain's CDR3 is CSVARQGPQETQYF. In nucleotides, the CDR3 is TGCAGCGTGGCCCGACAGGGCCCCCAAGAGACCCAGTACTTC.

This clonotype occurred many times. The chain recombines TRBV18 with TRBJ2-2; 10 bases line up with TRBD2. In germline, CDR1 is KGHSH, CDR2 LQKENI. J was trimmed by 4 bases and V by 0 bases; bases with no gene match: 2. The length of the CDR3 is 16 residues. CDR3 nucleotides: TGTGCCAGCTCACCACCGGCTAGCGGGAGCACCGGGGAGCTGTTTTTT. Its protein is CASSPPASGSTGELFF.

Many counts were recorded for this clonotype. The gene calls are TRBV3-1 and TRBJ2-1; 9 positions agree with TRBD2. The CDR3 contains 15 residues. CDR1 and CDR2 from the germline V gene are LGHDT and YNNKEL (reference sequence). V lost 4 bases to trimming and J lost 5 bases; unmatched junction nucleotides: 6. CDR3 amino acids: CASSPGLAVDNEQFF. In DNA form, the CDR3 reads TGTGCCAGCAGCCCGGGACTAGCAGTAGACAATGAGCAGTTCTTC.

The table lists this clonotype with many counts. The chain has TRBV6-1 and TRBJ2-3; D unresolved. V was trimmed by 8 bases and J by 6 bases, leaving 15 bases between them. Germline V gene lookup returns CDR1 MNHNS and CDR2 SASEGT. This CDR3 region has 13 residues. The CDR3 DNA reads TGTGCCAGCCGAGCGTTACTGGGGGATACGCAGTATTTT. Translation gives CASRALLGDTQYF.

The chain carries TRBV6-6 and TRBJ2-1; D unclear. Germline lookup yields CDR1 MNHNY and CDR2 SVGAGI (reference sequence). Between the trimmed V and J ends, which lost 5 bases and 0 bases, there was a span of 5 bases. The CDR3 loop spans 13 amino acids. DNA for the CDR3: TGTGCCAGCAGTCAGGTCTCCTACAATGAGCAGTTCTTC. Residues: CASSQVSYNEQFF.

Concerning this clonotype: A much bigger clone sits one base away, suggesting this may be a read error. The rearrangement uses TRBV3-1 and TRBJ2-3; tentatively, D is TRBD2 (5 bases). The CDR3 has 15 amino acids. Deletions cut 6 bases from V and 3 bases from J, with 16 bases between. CDR1 is LGHDT, CDR2 YNNKEL, per germline (reference sequence). The CDR3 nucleotides are TGTGCCAGCAGATTAGGTCTAGAGCGGACAGATACGCAGTATTTT. This sequence encodes CASRLGLERTDTQYF.

This clonotype has a handful of counts. The chain links TRBV20-1 to TRBJ2-7; D could derive from TRBD1 or TRBD2 (5 bases each). The germline V and J ends were trimmed by 6 bases and 3 bases, with 24 bases remaining between them. The length of the CDR3 is 16 residues. Looked up from germline, CDR1 is DFQATT and CDR2 is SNEGSKA (reference sequence). The CDR3 nucleotides are TGCAGTGCATCGCCACTTTGGGGGATATTATTCTACGAGCAGTACTTC. This encodes CSASPLWGILFYEQYF.

This clonotype was seen ten or more times. The genes are TRBV9 and TRBJ2-7; D is unresolved. CDR3 length: 14 amino acids. V lost 0 bases to trimming and J lost 5 bases, with 12 bases between them. Per the germline V gene, CDR1 is SGDLS and CDR2 is YYNGEE. CDR3 residues: CASSVDGTDDEQYF. The DNA of the CDR3 is TGTGCCAGCAGCGTAGACGGCACGGACGACGAGCAGTACTTC.

The chain uses TRBV6-2 or TRBV6-3 and TRBJ2-1, with 10 bases identical to TRBD2. Germline V gene sequence: CDR1 MNHEY, CDR2 SVGEGT. Germline trimming cut 5 bases from V and 3 bases from J; bases unmatched to any gene: 19. The CDR3 sequence is 20 residues long. The CDR3 protein is CASSPGRRLAGARGYNEQFF. CDR3 DNA: TGTGCCAGCAGTCCTGGGAGGAGGCTAGCGGGAGCAAGAGGCTACAATGAGCAGTTCTTC.

At least ten counts were recorded for this clonotype. The chain joins TRBV4-3 to TRBJ1-6; 9 bases agree with TRBD1. This CDR3 has 15 residues. CDR1 is LGHNA, CDR2 YSLEER, per germline. Trimming removed 3 bases from V and 10 bases from J; junction bases left unmatched: 7. For the CDR3, the DNA is TGCGCCAGCAGCCACAGGGACAGGGTAAACTCACCCCTCCACTTT. It translates to CASSHRDRVNSPLHF.

This clonotype was detected many times. DNA for the CDR3: TGTGCCATCAGTGGGGCAGAATATGGCTACACCTTC. Its protein product is CAISGAEYGYTF. The gene calls are TRBV10-3 and TRBJ1-2; no clear D gene. With 4 bases removed from V and 5 bases from J, the gap between germline ends came to 8 bases. CDR3 length: 12 residues. CDR1 and CDR2 from the germline V gene are ENHRY and SYGVKD.

The V gene is TRBV20-1, the J gene TRBJ2-7, with TRBD1 identical over 7 bases. Germline V gene sequence: CDR1 DFQATT, CDR2 SNEGSKA (reference sequence). J lost 4 bases, V lost 3 bases, and 6 bases had no gene match. The CDR3 spans 13 residues. The DNA for the CDR3 is TGCAGTGCTAGTCATCGACAGGGATACGAGCAGTACTTC. Its protein is CSASHRQGYEQYF.

In this sample, this clonotype turned up many times. The CDR3 region is CASTGLAGDGEQFF. In DNA form, the CDR3 reads TGTGCCAGCACCGGACTAGCGGGAGACGGGGAGCAGTTCTTC. This rearrangement joins TRBV12-3 or TRBV12-4 to TRBJ2-1; the match to TRBD2 covers 13 bases. CDR3 length equals 14 residues. V shed 7 bases and J 10 bases; nucleotides not matched to a gene: 7.

The table lists this clonotype with many counts. J is TRBJ1-2 and V is TRBV5-5; weak D call: TRBD1 (6 bases). This CDR3 region has 16 residues. V gave up 5 bases and J gave up 0 bases, with 17 bases separating them. CDR1 is SGHKS and CDR2 is YYEKEE in the germline V gene (reference sequence). Here the CDR3 reads CASRGFRDTANYGYTF. CDR3 DNA sequence: TGTGCCAGCAGGGGATTCCGGGACACTGCTAACTATGGCTACACCTTC.